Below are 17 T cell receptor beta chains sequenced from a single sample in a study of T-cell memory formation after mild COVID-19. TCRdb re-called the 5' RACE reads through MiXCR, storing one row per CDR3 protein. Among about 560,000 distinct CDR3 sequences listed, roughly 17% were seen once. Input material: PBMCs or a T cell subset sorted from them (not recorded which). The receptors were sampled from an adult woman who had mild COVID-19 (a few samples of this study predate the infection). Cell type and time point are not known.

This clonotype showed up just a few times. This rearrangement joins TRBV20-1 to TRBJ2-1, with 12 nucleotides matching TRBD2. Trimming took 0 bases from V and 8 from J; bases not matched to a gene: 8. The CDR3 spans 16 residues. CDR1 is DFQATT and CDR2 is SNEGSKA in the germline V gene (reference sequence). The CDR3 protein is CSARDSGLAGLDEQFF. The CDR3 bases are TGCAGTGCTAGAGATTCAGGACTAGCGGGACTGGATGAGCAGTTCTTC.

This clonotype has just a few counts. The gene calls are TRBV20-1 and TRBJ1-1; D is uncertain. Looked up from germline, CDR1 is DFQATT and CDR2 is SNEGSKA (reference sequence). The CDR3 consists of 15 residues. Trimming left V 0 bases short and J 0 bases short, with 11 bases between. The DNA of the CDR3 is TGCAGTGCTAGAGATGAGGGATACATGAACACTGAAGCTTTCTTT. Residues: CSARDEGYMNTEAFF.

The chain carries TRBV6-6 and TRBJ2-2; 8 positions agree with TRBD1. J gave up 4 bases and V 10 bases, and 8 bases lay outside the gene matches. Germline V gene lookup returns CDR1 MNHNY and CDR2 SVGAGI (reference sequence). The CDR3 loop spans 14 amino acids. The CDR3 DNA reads TGTGCCATCGCCACAGGGGGAATCACCGGGGAGCTGTTTTTT. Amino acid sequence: CAIATGGITGELFF.

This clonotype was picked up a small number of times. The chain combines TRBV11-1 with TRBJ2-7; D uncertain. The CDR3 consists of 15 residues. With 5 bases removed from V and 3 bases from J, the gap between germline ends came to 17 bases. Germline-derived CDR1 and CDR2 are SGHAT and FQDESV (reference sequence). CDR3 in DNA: TGTGCCAGCAGCCCCGAATTAGGCTCCAACTACGAGCAGTACTTC. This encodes CASSPELGSNYEQYF.

CDR3 sequence (DNA): TGTGCCAGCAGTTTATACTCTGCGGACGAGCAGTTCTTC. Translating it yields CASSLYSADEQFF. The chain employs TRBV12-3 or TRBV12-4 and TRBJ2-1; no definite D call. The CDR3 is 13 residues long. With 2 bases removed from V and 10 bases from J, the gap between germline ends came to 12 bases.

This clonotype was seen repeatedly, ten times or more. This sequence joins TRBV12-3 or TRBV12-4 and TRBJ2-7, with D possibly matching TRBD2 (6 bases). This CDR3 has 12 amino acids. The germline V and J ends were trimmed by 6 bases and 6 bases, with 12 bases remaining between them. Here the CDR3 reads CASSRGSGEQYF. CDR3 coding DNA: TGTGCCAGCAGCCGGGGGTCCGGCGAGCAGTACTTC.

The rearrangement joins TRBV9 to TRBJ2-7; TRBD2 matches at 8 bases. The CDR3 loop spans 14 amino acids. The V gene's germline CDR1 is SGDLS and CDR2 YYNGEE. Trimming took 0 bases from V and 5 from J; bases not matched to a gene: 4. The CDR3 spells CASSVGAGANEQYF. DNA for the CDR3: TGTGCCAGCAGCGTAGGAGCGGGAGCAAACGAGCAGTACTTC. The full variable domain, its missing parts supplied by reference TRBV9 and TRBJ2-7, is DSGVTQTPKHLITATGQRVTLRCSPRSGDLSVYWYQQSLDQGLQFLIQYYNGEERAKGNILERFSAQQFPDLHSELNLSSLELGDSALYFCASSVGAGANEQYFGPGTRLTVT.

CDR3 sequence reads: CSARVEGLAGAVAYNEQFF. In nucleotides, the CDR3 is TGCAGTGCTAGAGTCGAGGGACTAGCGGGAGCGGTCGCCTACAATGAGCAGTTCTTC. This chain joins TRBV20-1 and TRBJ2-1; 14 positions match TRBD2. V trimming: 1 base; J trimming: 2 bases; junction bases outside the gene matches: 10. Germline values: CDR1 DFQATT, CDR2 SNEGSKA (reference sequence). This CDR3 is 19 amino acids long.

DNA of the CDR3: TGTGCCAGCAGCTTGGCCTGGGGTGGATACAATGAGCAGTTCTTC. Translating gives CASSLAWGGYNEQFF. The chain combines TRBV5-5 with TRBJ2-1; no clear D gene. The CDR3 runs to 15 residues. Per germline, CDR1 SGHKS and CDR2 YYEKEE (reference sequence). Trimming removed 0 bases from V and 4 bases from J, with 11 bases in between.

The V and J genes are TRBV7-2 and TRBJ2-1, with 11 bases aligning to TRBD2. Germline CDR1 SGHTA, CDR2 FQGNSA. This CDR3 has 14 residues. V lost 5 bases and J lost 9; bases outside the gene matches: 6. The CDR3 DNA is TGTGCCAGCAGCCCCTTAGCGGGAGGGAGTGAGCAGTTCTTC. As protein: CASSPLAGGSEQFF.

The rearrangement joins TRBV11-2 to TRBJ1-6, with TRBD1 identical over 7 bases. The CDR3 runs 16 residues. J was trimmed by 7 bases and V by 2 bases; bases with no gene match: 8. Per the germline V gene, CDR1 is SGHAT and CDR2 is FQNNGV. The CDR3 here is CASSLLTGFLNSPLHF. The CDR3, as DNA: TGTGCCAGCAGCTTACTGACAGGGTTTCTGAATTCACCCCTCCACTTT.

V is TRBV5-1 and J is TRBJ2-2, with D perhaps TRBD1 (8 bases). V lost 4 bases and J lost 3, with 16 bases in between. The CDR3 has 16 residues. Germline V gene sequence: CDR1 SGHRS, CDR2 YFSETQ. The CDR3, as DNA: TGCGCCAGCAGCCGTGGACAGGGAGGGGACACCGGGGAGCTGTTTTTT. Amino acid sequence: CASSRGQGGDTGELFF. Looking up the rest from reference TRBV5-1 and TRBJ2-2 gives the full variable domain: KAGVTQTPRYLIKTRGQQVTLSCSPISGHRSVSWYQQTPGQGLQFLFEYFSETQRNKGNFPGRFSGRQFSNSRSEMNVSTLELGDSALYLCASSRGQGGDTGELFFGEGSRLTVL.

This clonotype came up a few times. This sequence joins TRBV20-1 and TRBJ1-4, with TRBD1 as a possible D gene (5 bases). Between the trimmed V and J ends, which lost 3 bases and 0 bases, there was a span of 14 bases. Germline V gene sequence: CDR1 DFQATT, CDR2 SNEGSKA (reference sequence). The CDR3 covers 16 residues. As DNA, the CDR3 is TGCAGTGCTAGGGGTACCGGGACTGCAACTAATGAAAAACTGTTTTTT. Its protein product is CSARGTGTATNEKLFF.

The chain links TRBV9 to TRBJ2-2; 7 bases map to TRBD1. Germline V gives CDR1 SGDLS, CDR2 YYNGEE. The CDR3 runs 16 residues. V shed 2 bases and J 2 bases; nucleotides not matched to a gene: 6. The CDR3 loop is CASSVGVGGNTGELFF. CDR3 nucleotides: TGTGCCAGCAGCGTTGGGGTAGGGGGCAACACCGGGGAGCTGTTTTTT.

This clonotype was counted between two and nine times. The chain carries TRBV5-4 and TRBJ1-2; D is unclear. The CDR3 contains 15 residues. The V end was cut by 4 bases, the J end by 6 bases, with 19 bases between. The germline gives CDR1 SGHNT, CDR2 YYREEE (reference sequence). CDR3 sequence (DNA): TGTGCCAGCAGCCATCCCACGGGGAATTACGATGGCTACACCTTC. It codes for CASSHPTGNYDGYTF.

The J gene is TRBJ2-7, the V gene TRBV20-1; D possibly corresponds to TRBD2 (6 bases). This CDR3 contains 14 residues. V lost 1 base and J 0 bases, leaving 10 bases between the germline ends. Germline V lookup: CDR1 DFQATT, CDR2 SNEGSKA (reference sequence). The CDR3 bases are TGCAGTGCTAGAGTCCCCGGGAGCTCCTACGAGCAGTACTTC. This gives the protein CSARVPGSSYEQYF.

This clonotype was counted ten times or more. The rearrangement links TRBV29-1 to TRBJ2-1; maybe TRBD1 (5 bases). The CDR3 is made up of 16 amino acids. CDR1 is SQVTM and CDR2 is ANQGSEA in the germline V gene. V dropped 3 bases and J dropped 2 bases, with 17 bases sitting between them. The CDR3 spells CSVDDAQKGAYNEQFF. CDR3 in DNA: TGCAGCGTTGATGATGCGCAGAAAGGGGCCTACAATGAGCAGTTCTTC.